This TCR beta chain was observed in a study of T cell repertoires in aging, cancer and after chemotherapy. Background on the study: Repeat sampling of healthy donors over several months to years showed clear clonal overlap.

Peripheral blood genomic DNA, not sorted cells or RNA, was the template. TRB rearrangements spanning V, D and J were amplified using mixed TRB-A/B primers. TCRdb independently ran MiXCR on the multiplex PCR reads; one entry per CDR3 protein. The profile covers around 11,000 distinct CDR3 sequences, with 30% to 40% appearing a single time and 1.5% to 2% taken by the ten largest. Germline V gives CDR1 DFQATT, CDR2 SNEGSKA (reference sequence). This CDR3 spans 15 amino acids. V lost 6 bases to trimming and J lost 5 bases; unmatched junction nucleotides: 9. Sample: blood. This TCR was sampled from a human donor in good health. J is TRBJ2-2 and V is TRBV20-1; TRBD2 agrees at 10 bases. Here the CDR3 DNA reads TGCAGTGCCCCACGAATAGCGGGGGGTACCGGGGAGCTGTTTTTT. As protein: CSAPRIAGGTGELFF.